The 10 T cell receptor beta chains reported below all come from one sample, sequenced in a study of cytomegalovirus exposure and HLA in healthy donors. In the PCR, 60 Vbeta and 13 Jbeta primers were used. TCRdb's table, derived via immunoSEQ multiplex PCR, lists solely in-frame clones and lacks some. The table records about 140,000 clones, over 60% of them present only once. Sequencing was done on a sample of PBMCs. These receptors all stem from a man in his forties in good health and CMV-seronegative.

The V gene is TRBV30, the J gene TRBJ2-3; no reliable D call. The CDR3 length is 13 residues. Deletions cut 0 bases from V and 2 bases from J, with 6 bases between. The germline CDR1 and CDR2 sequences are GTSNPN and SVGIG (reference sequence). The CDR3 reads CAWSVQDTDTQYF. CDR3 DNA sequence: TGTGCCTGGAGTGTCCAGGACACAGATACGCAGTATTTT.

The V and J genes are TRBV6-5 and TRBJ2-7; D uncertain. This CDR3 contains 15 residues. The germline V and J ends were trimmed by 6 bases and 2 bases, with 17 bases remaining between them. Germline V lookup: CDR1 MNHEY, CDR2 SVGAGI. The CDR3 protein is CASSPPLSPTYEQYF. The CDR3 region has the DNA TGTGCCAGCAGCCCACCATTGAGCCCTACCTACGAGCAGTACTTC.

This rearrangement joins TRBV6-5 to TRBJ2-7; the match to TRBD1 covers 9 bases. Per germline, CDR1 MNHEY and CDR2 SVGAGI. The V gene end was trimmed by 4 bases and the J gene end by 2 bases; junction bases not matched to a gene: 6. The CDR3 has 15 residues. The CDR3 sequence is CASSFGGTGTYEQYF. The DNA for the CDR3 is TGTGCCAGCAGTTTTGGAGGGACAGGGACCTACGAGCAGTACTTC.

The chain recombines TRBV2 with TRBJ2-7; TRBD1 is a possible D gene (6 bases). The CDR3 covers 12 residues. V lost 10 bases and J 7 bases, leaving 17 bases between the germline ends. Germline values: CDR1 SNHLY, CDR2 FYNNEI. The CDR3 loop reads CATQRQAQEQYF. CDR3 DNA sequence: TGTGCCACCCAGAGACAGGCTCAAGAGCAGTACTTC.

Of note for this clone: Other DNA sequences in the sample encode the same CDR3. The CDR3 region is CASSSGQGPYEQYF. Written as DNA, the CDR3 is TGTGCCAGCAGTTCGGGACAGGGCCCCTACGAGCAGTACTTC. The gene calls are TRBV28 and TRBJ2-7; 9 bases align to TRBD1. This CDR3 spans 14 amino acids. J gave up 2 bases and V 4 bases, and 3 bases lay outside the gene matches. Germline lookup yields CDR1 MDHEN and CDR2 SYDVKM.

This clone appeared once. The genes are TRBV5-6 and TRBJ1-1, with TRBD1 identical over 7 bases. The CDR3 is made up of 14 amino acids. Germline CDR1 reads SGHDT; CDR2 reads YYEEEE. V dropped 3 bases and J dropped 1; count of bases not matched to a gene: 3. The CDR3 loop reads CASSWDRENTEAFF. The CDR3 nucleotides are TGTGCCAGCAGCTGGGACAGAGAGAACACTGAAGCTTTCTTT.

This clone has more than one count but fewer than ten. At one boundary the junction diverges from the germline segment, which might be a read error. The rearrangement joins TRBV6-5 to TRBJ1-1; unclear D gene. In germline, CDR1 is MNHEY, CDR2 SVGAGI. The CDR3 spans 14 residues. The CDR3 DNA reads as TGTGCCATCAGTGAGGAGGGTGGGAACACTGAAGCTTTCTTT. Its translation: CAISEEGGNTEAFF.

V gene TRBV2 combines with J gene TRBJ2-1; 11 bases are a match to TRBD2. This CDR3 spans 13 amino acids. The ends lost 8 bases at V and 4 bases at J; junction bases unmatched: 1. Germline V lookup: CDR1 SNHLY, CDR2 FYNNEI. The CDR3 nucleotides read TGTGCCAGCGGGACTAGCGGTTACAATGAGCAGTTCTTC. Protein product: CASGTSGYNEQFF.

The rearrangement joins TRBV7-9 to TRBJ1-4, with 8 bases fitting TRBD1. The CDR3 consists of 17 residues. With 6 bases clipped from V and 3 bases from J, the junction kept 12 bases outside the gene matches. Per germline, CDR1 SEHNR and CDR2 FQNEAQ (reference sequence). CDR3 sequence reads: CASSSDRAPPSNEKLFF. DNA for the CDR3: TGTGCCAGCAGTTCGGACAGGGCGCCCCCCTCTAATGAAAAACTGTTTTTT. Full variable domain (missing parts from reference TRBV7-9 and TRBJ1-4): DTGVSQNPRHKITKRGQNVTFRCDPISEHNRLYWYRQTLGQGPEFLTYFQNEAQLEKSRLLSDRFSAERPKGSFSTLEIQRTEQGDSAMYLCASSSDRAPPSNEKLFFGSGTQLSVL.

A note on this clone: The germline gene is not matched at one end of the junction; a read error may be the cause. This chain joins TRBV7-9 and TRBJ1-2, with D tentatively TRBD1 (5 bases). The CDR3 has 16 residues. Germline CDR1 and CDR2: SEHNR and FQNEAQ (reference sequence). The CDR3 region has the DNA TGTTCCAGCAGCAACTCGGCCGGGGGGGGGAACGATGGCTACACCTTC. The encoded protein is CSSSNSAGGGNDGYTF.